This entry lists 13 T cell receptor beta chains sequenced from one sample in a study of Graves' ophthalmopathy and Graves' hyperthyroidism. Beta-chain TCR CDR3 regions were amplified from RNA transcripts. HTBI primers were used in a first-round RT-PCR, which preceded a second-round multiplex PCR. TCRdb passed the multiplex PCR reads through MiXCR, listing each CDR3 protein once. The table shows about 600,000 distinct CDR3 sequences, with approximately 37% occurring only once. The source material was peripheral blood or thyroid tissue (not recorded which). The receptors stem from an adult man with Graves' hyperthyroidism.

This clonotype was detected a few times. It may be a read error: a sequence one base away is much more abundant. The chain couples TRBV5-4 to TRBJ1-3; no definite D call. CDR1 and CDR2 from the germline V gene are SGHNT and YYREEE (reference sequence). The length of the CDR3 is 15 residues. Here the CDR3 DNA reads TGTGCCAGCAGCTTAGGCAGGAACCCTGGAGACACCATATATTTT. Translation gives CASSLGRNPGDTIYF.

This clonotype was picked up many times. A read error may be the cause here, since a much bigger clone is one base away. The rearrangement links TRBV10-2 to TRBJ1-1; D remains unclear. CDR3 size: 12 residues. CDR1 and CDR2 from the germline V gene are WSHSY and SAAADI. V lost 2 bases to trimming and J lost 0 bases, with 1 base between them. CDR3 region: CASSEMNTEAFF. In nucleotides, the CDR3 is TGCGCCAGCAGTGAGATGAACACTGAAGCTTTCTTT.

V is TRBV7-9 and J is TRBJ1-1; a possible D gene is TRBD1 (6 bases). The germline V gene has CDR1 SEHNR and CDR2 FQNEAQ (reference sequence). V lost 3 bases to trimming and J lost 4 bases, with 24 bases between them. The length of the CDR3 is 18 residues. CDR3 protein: CASSLEGGATERSTEAFF. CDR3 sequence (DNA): TGTGCCAGCAGCTTGGAAGGGGGGGCCACCGAAAGGAGCACTGAAGCTTTCTTT.

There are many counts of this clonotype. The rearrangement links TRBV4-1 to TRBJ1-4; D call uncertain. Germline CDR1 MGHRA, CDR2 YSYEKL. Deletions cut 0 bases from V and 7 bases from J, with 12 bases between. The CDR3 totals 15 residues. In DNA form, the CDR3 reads TGCGCCAGCAGCCAAGAGTGGGGTATTGGTGAAAAACTGTTTTTT. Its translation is CASSQEWGIGEKLFF.

The CDR3 is CSARDRFSGYEQYF. The CDR3 DNA is TGCAGTGCTAGGGATAGGTTTAGCGGCTACGAGCAGTACTTC. The rearrangement joins TRBV20-1 to TRBJ2-7; perhaps TRBD2 as D (6 bases). Trimming removed 3 bases at V and 3 bases at J, with 15 bases between. Germline lookup yields CDR1 DFQATT and CDR2 SNEGSKA (reference sequence). The CDR3 consists of 14 residues.

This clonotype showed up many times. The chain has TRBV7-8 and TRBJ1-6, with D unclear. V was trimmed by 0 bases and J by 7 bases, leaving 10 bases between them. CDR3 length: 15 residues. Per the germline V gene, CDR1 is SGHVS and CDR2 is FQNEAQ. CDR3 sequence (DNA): TGTGCCAGCAGCTTAGCGCAACCTCAGAATTCACCCCTCCACTTT. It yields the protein CASSLAQPQNSPLHF. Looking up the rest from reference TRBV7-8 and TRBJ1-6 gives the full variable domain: GAGVSQSPRYKVAKRGQDVALRCDPISGHVSLFWYQQALGQGPEFLTYFQNEAQLDKSGLPSDRFFAERPEGSVSTLKIQRTQQEDSAVYLCASSLAQPQNSPLHFGNGTRLTVT.

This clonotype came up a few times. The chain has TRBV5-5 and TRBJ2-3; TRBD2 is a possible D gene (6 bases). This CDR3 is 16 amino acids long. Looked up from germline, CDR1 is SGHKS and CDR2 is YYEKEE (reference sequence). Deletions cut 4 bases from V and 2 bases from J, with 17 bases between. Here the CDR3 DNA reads TGTGCCAGCAGCCTACCGGATCCGGGGGACACAGATACGCAGTATTTT. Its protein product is CASSLPDPGDTDTQYF.

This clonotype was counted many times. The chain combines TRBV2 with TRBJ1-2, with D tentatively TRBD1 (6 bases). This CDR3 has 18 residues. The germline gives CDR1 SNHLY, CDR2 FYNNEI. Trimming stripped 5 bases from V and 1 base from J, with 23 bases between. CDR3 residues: CASSTRLGGGVINYGYTF. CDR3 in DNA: TGTGCCAGCAGTACCCGCCTGGGGGGCGGAGTAATTAACTATGGCTACACCTTC.

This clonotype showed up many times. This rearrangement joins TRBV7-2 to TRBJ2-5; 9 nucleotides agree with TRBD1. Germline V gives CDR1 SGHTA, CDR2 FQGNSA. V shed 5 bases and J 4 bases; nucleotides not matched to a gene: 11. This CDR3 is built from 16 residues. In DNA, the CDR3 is TGTGCCAGCAGCCCCCCGGGACAGGGTGTCGGAGAGACCCAGTACTTC. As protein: CASSPPGQGVGETQYF.

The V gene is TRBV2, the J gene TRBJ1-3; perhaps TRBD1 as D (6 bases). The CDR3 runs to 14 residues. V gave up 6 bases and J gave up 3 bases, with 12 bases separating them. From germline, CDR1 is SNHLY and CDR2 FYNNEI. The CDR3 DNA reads TGTGCCAGCAGAGTCACAGGGTTTGGAAACACCATATATTTT. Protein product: CASRVTGFGNTIYF.

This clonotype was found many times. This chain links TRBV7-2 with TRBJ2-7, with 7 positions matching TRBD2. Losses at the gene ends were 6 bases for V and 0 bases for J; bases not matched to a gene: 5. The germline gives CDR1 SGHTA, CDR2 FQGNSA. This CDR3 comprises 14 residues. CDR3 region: CASSLSGASYEQYF. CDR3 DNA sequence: TGTGCCAGCAGTTTAAGCGGGGCCTCCTACGAGCAGTACTTC.

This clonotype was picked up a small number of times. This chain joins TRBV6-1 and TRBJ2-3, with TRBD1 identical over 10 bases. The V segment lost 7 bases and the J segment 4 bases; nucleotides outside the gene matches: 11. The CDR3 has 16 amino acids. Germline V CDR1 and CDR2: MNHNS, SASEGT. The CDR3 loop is CASTRRDRGSADTQYF. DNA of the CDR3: TGTGCCAGCACAAGGCGGGACAGGGGATCGGCAGATACGCAGTATTTT.

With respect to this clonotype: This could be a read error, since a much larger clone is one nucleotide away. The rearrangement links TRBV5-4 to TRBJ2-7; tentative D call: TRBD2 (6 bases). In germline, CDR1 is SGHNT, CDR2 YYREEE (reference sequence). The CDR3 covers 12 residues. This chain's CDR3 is CVSSSEGYEQYF. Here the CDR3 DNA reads TGTGTCAGCAGCTCGGAGGGTTACGAGCAGTACTTC.